Presented here are 16 T cell receptor beta chains from one specimen sequenced in a study of T cells in Graves' hyperthyroidism and ophthalmopathy (dated by TCRdb to the late 2010s). Receptors were amplified or captured by multiplex PCR. Data came from an Illumina HiSeq 2000. Amplification of TCR beta CDR3 regions was carried out from RNA transcripts. The first round of RT-PCR for the TCR CDR3 was performed with the HTBI primer set and the Qiagen OneStep RT-PCR kit. TCRdb applied fastp at Q25 and MiXCR to the public reads, then kept only in-frame beta chains. Each entry merges the rows of one CDR3 protein and shows their most common DNA and genes. For this sample the table gives about 380,000 distinct CDR3 sequences, of which approximately 15% were detected only once. Clones ranked in the top ten supply 9.5% to 12% of the sample. The sample was blood. These receptor sequences come from a woman between 55 and 75 years old with Graves' hyperthyroidism.

This clonotype was counted ten times or more. This chain connects TRBV3-1 to TRBJ1-1, with D uncertain. Germline V gene lookup returns CDR1 LGHDT and CDR2 YNNKEL (reference sequence). The CDR3 is 15 residues long. V gave up 0 bases and J gave up 0 bases, with 8 bases separating them. CDR3: CASSQEGSMNTEAFF. CDR3 coding DNA: TGTGCCAGCAGCCAAGAGGGGTCCATGAACACTGAAGCTTTCTTT.

This clonotype has ten or more counts. The chain is built from TRBV30 and TRBJ2-7, with 8 bases matching TRBD1. Germline V gene sequence: CDR1 GTSNPN, CDR2 SVGIG (reference sequence). The CDR3 contains 14 residues. Trimming removed 1 base from V and 5 bases from J; junction bases left unmatched: 7. CDR3 in DNA: TGTGCCTGGAGTGGGGGGCAGGGGGCCAACGAGCAGTACTTC. This sequence encodes CAWSGGQGANEQYF.

This clonotype was counted many times. This rearrangement joins TRBV12-3 or TRBV12-4 to TRBJ1-3; a weak D match, TRBD1 (6 bases). The germline V and J ends were trimmed by 5 bases and 8 bases, with 10 bases remaining between them. The CDR3 runs to 12 residues. The CDR3 nucleotides are TGTGCCAGCAGTCCACAGGGAGACACCATATATTTT. Amino acid sequence: CASSPQGDTIYF.

Many counts were recorded for this clonotype. In nucleotides, the CDR3 is TGTGCCAGCAGCCCACGACTAGCGGGAATGTCAGATACGCAGTATTTT. It translates to CASSPRLAGMSDTQYF. This chain uses TRBV6-2 or TRBV6-3 with TRBJ2-3; 11 bases agree with TRBD2. V gave up 6 bases and J gave up 4 bases; unmatched junction bases: 9. Germline lookup yields CDR1 MNHEY and CDR2 SVGEGT. This CDR3 comprises 16 residues.

This clonotype was counted a few times. It may be a read error: a sequence one base away is much more abundant. J is TRBJ2-5 and V is TRBV2; 7 bases are shared with TRBD1. The V gene's germline CDR1 is SNHLY and CDR2 FYNNEI. After removal of 8 bases from V and 4 bases from J, the junction contained 4 bases not matched to a gene. The CDR3 length is 12 residues. In DNA form, the CDR3 reads TGTGCCAGCGGTTCAGGGGGAGAGACCCAGTACTTC. Amino acids: CASGSGGETQYF.

At least ten counts were recorded for this clonotype. This chain joins TRBV7-9 and TRBJ2-2; weak D call: TRBD2 (6 bases). The germline gives CDR1 SEHNR, CDR2 FQNEAQ (reference sequence). CDR3 size: 15 residues. V lost 2 bases to trimming and J lost 5 bases, with 12 bases between them. The DNA for the CDR3 is TGTGCCAGCAGCTTATACGGGAGCCTTACCGGGGAGCTGTTTTTT. Amino acids: CASSLYGSLTGELFF.

This clonotype was observed a few times. The rearrangement uses TRBV12-5 and TRBJ2-7, with TRBD2 matching over 12 bases. CDR3 length: 19 residues. Germline CDR1 reads LGHNT; CDR2 reads FRNRAP. Trimming cost V 6 bases and J 6 bases; bases outside gene matches: 21. The CDR3 region has the DNA TGTGCTAGTGGCCCGCGACAGGGTCCTAGCGGGAGGGCAGAAGGCGAGCAGTACTTC. Translation: CASGPRQGPSGRAEGEQYF.

This clonotype was recorded a few times. The chain employs TRBV20-1 and TRBJ2-3; 11 positions agree with TRBD2. Unmatched junction bases numbered 5, after V lost 0 bases and J lost 6 bases. Germline values: CDR1 DFQATT, CDR2 SNEGSKA (reference sequence). This CDR3 region has 15 residues. CDR3 DNA sequence: TGCAGTGCTAGAGATATTAGCGGGAGGGGGGATACGCAGTATTTT. Its translation: CSARDISGRGDTQYF.

Many counts were recorded for this clonotype. The chain couples TRBV6-1 to TRBJ2-1; 16 nucleotides agree with TRBD2. This CDR3 has 19 amino acids. CDR1 is MNHNS, CDR2 SASEGT, per germline. The ends lost 6 bases at V and 1 base at J; junction bases unmatched: 9. The CDR3 DNA reads TGTGCCAGCAGGGGGGGACTAGCGGGAGGGCCTGTTTCCTACAATGAGCAGTTCTTC. This gives the protein CASRGGLAGGPVSYNEQFF.

This clonotype was observed many times. The chain combines TRBV18 with TRBJ2-6; D remains ambiguous. There are 15 residues in the CDR3. Germline assignment: CDR1 KGHSH and CDR2 LQKENI. The V and J ends lost 0 bases and 0 bases respectively, with 3 bases between them. The CDR3 coding sequence is TGTGCCAGCTCACCACCGATCTCTGGGGCCAACGTCCTGACTTTC. Its translation: CASSPPISGANVLTF.

The CDR3 region is CASSRDGTVGNEQFF. The DNA of the CDR3 is TGTGCCAGCTCACGCGACGGGACAGTGGGCAATGAGCAGTTCTTC. The V gene is TRBV18, the J gene TRBJ2-1; TRBD1 agrees at 7 bases. Germline CDR1 reads KGHSH; CDR2 reads LQKENI. CDR3 length: 15 residues. Trimming cost V 4 bases and J 6 bases; bases outside gene matches: 9.

This clonotype has ten or more counts. The genes are TRBV20-1 and TRBJ2-2; 7 positions agree with TRBD1. The CDR3 loop spans 15 amino acids. Trimming took 0 bases from V and 0 from J; bases not matched to a gene: 1. Germline CDR1 reads DFQATT; CDR2 reads SNEGSKA (reference sequence). This chain's CDR3 is CSAREGTANTGELFF. The CDR3 DNA reads as TGCAGTGCTAGAGAGGGGACAGCGAACACCGGGGAGCTGTTTTTT.

This clonotype was recorded at least ten times. CDR3 sequence (DNA): TGTGCCAGCAGCCTGGCTGGACTCCCGCTGTTTTTT. It translates to CASSLAGLPLFF. The J gene is TRBJ2-2, the V gene TRBV7-9, with a possible D match to TRBD2 (5 bases). V shed 5 bases and J shed 13 bases, with 14 bases lying between them. CDR3 length: 12 residues. CDR1 SEHNR and CDR2 FQNEAQ come from the germline V gene (reference sequence).

This clonotype was counted at least ten times. This chain joins TRBV3-1 and TRBJ2-1; TRBD2 matches at 10 bases. CDR3 length: 15 amino acids. CDR1 LGHDT and CDR2 YNNKEL come from the germline V gene (reference sequence). V lost 4 bases and J lost 4; bases outside the gene matches: 4. Here the CDR3 DNA reads TGTGCCAGCAGCCTTCCGGGACTAGCGTACAATGAGCAGTTCTTC. Amino acids: CASSLPGLAYNEQFF.

This clonotype was picked up a small number of times. The V call is TRBV9, the J call TRBJ1-3, with D perhaps TRBD1 (5 bases). The CDR3 contains 15 residues. Germline CDR1 is SGDLS and CDR2 is YYNGEE. V lost 1 base and J 7 bases, leaving 15 bases between the germline ends. CDR3 amino acids: CASSVFQGRGNTIYF. The CDR3 DNA sequence: TGTGCCAGCAGCGTATTTCAGGGAAGAGGCAACACCATATATTTT.

This clonotype has ten or more counts. This chain joins TRBV28 and TRBJ2-1, with 10 bases lining up with TRBD1. There are 16 residues in the CDR3. Germline trimming cut 6 bases from V and 2 bases from J; bases unmatched to any gene: 7. Germline loops: CDR1 MDHEN, CDR2 SYDVKM. CDR3 loop: CASSPSGTGAYNEQFF. CDR3 in DNA: TGTGCCAGCAGCCCCTCCGGGACAGGGGCCTACAATGAGCAGTTCTTC.